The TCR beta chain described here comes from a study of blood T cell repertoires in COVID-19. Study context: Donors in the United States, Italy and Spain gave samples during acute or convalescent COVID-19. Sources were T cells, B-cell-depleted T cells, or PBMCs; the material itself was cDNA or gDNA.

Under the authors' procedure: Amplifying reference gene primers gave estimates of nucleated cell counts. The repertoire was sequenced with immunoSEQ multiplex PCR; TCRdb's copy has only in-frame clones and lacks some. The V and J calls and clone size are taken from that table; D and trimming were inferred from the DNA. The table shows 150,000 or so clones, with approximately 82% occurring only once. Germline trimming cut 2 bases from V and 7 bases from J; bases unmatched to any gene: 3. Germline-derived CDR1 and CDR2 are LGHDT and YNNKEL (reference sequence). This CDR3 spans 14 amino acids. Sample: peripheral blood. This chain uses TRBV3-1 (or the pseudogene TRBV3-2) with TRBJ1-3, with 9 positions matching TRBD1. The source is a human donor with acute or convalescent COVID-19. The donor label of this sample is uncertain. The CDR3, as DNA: TGTGCCAGCAGCCAAAGGGACAGGGATAACACCATATATTTT. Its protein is CASSQRDRDNTIYF.